This TCR beta chain was identified during a study of T cells in Graves' hyperthyroidism and ophthalmopathy. Regions amplified from RNA transcripts were the TCR beta CDR3 regions. Using the HTBI primer set, a first-round RT-PCR was run on the TCR CDR3. TCRdb reprocessed the multiplex PCR reads via MiXCR and lists one record per CDR3 protein. Of some 570,000 distinct CDR3 sequences in the sample, 14% were seen once. CDR1 and CDR2 from the germline V gene are MDHEN and SYDVKM. This CDR3 is 13 amino acids long. Between the trimmed V and J ends, which lost 11 bases and 0 bases, there was a span of 14 bases. The diagnoses drew upon clinical symptoms, serum thyroxine and TRAb, thyroid ultrasound and orbital computed tomography. Many counts were recorded for this clonotype.

Sequenced material: blood. The chain couples TRBV28 to TRBJ2-7; D is possibly TRBD1 (6 bases). This TCR derives from a woman aged 18-29 years with Graves' ophthalmopathy. The DNA for the CDR3 is TGTGCCGCCCGAGGGACATTCTCCTACGAGCAGTACTTC. It codes for CAARGTFSYEQYF.